What follows are 5 T cell receptor beta chains derived from one specimen sequenced in a study of T cell responses to AZD1222 COVID-19 vaccine. Generated by immunoSEQ multiplex PCR, the TCRdb table keeps only in-frame clones and is missing some. Among more than 100,000 clones listed, 88% were seen once. Material: peripheral blood, obtained on day 0 of AZD1222 vaccination. The receptor source for this set is an adult in good health.

This clone was seen once. The rearrangement joins TRBV5-4 to TRBJ1-2, with TRBD1 as a possible D gene (5 bases). The CDR3 is 15 amino acids. The V gene's germline CDR1 is SGHNT and CDR2 YYREEE (reference sequence). V was pared by 0 bases and J by 3 bases, with 12 bases between. The CDR3 spells CASSLAGPLDYGYTF. The CDR3 DNA reads as TGTGCCAGCAGCTTGGCAGGGCCGTTGGACTATGGCTACACCTTC.

The V and J genes are TRBV6-5 and TRBJ1-1; D not resolved. Trimming removed 2 bases at V and 7 bases at J, with 8 bases between. This CDR3 spans 12 amino acids. Germline values: CDR1 MNHEY, CDR2 SVGAGI. The CDR3 DNA sequence: TGTGCCAGCAGTTACGACCGAGGTGAAGCTTTCTTT. It translates to CASSYDRGEAFF.

This rearrangement joins TRBV28 to TRBJ1-2; D is unclear. Trimming cost V 5 bases and J 8 bases, with 18 bases left between them. Germline V CDR1 and CDR2: MDHEN, SYDVKM. CDR3 length: 14 amino acids. CDR3 in amino acids: CASSRRTSGGGYTF. The CDR3 DNA is TGTGCCAGCAGTCGGAGGACCTCAGGCGGCGGCTACACCTTC.

Worth noting for this clone: Other DNA sequences in this specimen translate into the identical CDR3. V is TRBV19 and J is TRBJ2-7; 9 bases are a match to TRBD2. This CDR3 has 15 amino acids. The germline V gene has CDR1 LNHDA and CDR2 SQIVND (reference sequence). The V segment lost 3 bases and the J segment 1 base; nucleotides outside the gene matches: 4. The CDR3 loop reads CASSIDSGGSYEQYF. In DNA, the CDR3 is TGTGCCAGTAGTATCGACAGCGGGGGGTCCTACGAGCAGTACTTC. Looking up the rest from reference TRBV19 and TRBJ2-7 gives the full variable domain: DGGITQSPKYLFRKEGQNVTLSCEQNLNHDAMYWYRQDPGQGLRLIYYSQIVNDFQKGDIAEGYSVSREKKESFPLTVTSAQKNPTAFYLCASSIDSGGSYEQYFGPGTRLTVT.

The rearrangement links TRBV27 to TRBJ1-2; 8 bases fit TRBD1. CDR1 and CDR2 from the germline V gene are MNHEY and SMNVEV (reference sequence). The trim removed 5 bases at V and 7 bases at J, leaving 9 bases unmatched. The CDR3 is 14 amino acids. The CDR3 nucleotides read TGTGCCAGCAGTGAACTAGGACAGGGTGGTGGCTACACCTTC. It specifies CASSELGQGGGYTF.